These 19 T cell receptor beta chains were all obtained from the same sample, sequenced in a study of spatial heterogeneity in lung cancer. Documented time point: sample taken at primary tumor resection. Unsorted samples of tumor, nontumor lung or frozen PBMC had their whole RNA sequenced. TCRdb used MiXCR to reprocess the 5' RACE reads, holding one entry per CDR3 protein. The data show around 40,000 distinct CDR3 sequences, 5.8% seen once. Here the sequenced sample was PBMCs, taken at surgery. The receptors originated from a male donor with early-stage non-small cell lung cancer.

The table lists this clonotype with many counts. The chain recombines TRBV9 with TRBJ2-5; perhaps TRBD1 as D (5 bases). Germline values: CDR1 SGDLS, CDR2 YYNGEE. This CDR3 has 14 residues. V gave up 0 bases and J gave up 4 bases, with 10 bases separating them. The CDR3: CASSVAPQGETQYF. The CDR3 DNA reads TGTGCCAGCAGCGTAGCTCCGCAGGGAGAGACCCAGTACTTC.

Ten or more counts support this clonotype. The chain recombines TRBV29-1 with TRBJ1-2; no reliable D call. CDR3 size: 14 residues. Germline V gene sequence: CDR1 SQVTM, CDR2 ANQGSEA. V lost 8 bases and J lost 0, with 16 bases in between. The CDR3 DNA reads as TGCAGCCCTGTTGGGGAGTCTTCTAACTATGGCTACACCTTC. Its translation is CSPVGESSNYGYTF. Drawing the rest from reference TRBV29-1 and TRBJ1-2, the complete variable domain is SAVISQKPSRDICQRGTSLTIQCQVDSQVTMMFWYRQQPGQSLTLIATANQGSEATYESGFVIDKFPISRPNLTFSTLTVSNMSPEDSSIYLCSPVGESSNYGYTFGSGTRLTVV.

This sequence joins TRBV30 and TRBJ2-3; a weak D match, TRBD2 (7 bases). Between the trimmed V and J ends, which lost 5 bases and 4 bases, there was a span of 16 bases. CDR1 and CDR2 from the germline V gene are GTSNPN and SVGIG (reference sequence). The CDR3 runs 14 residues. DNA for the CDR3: TGTGCCTGGGGGGGGGGACACGGTCCAGATACGCAGTATTTT. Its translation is CAWGGGHGPDTQYF. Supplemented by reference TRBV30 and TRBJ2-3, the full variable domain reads SQTIHQWPATLVQPVGSPLSLECTVEGTSNPNLYWYRQAAGRGLQLLFYSVGIGQISSEVPQNLSASRPQDRQFILSSKKLLLSDSGFYLCAWGGGHGPDTQYFGPGTRLTVL.

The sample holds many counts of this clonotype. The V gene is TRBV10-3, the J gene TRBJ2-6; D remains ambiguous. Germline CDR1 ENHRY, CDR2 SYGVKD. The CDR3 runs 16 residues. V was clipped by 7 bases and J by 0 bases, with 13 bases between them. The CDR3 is CAITPGVSSGANVLTF. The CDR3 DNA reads TGTGCCATCACCCCCGGAGTGTCCTCTGGGGCCAACGTCCTGACTTTC.

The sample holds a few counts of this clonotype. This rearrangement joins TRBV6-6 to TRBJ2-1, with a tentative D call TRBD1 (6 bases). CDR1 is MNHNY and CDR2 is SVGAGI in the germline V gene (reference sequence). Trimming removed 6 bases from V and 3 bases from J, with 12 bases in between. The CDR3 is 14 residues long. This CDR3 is CASRRQQGYNEQFF. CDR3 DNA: TGTGCCAGCAGACGCCAACAGGGCTACAATGAGCAGTTCTTC.

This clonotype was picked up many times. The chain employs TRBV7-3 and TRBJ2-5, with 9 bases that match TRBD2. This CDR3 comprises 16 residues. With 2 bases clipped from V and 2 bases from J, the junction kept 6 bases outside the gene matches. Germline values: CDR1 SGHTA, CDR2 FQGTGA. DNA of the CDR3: TGTGCCAGCAGCTTACGGAGGGCGGGGGGGCAAGAGACCCAGTACTTC. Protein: CASSLRRAGGQETQYF.

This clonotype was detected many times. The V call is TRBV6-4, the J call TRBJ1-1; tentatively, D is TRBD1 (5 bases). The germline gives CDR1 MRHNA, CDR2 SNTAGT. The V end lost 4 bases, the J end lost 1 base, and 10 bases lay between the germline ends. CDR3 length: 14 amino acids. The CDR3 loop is CASSAGPGNTEAFF. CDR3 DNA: TGTGCCAGCAGTGCGGGACCAGGGAACACTGAAGCTTTCTTT.

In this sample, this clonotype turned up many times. In DNA, the CDR3 is TGCAGTGCTAGAGGGACTAGCGGGGTAGCCTACAATGAGCAGTTCTTC. This translates into CSARGTSGVAYNEQFF. The chain employs TRBV20-1 and TRBJ2-1; 12 nucleotides align to TRBD2. Trimming cost V 1 base and J 2 bases; bases outside gene matches: 3. Germline CDR1 and CDR2: DFQATT and SNEGSKA (reference sequence). The CDR3 sequence is 16 residues long.

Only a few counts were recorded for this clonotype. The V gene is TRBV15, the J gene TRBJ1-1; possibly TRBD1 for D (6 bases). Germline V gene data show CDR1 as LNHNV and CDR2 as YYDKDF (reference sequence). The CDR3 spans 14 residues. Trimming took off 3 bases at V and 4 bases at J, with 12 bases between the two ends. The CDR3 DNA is TGTGCCACCAGCAGCTGGGACACCACCACTGAAGCTTTCTTT. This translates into CATSSWDTTTEAFF.

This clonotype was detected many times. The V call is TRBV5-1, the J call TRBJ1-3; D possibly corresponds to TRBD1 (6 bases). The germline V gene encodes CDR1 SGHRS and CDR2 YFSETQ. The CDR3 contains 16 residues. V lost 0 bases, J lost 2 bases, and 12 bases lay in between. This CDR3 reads CASSLGQDVTGNTIYF. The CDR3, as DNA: TGCGCCAGCAGCTTGGGACAGGACGTAACTGGAAACACCATATATTTT.

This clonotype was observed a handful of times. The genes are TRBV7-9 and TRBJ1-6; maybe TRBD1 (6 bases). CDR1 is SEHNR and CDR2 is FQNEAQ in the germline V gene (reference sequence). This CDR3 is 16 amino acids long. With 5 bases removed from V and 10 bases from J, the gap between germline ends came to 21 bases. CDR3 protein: CASSRYSGGGGSPLHF. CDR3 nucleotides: TGTGCCAGCAGCCGGTACTCGGGGGGCGGTGGGTCACCCCTCCACTTT.

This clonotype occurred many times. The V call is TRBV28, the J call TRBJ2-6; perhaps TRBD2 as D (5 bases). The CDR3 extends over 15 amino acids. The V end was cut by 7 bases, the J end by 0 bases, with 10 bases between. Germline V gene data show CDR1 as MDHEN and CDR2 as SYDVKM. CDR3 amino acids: CASKPGSSGANVLTF. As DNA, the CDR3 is TGTGCCAGCAAGCCGGGAAGCTCTGGGGCCAACGTCCTGACTTTC.

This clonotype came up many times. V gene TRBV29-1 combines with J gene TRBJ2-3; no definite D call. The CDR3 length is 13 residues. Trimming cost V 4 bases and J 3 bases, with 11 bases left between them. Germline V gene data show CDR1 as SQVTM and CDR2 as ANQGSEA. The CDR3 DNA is TGCAGCGTTGGTGTAGGGCGGACAGATACGCAGTATTTT. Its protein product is CSVGVGRTDTQYF.

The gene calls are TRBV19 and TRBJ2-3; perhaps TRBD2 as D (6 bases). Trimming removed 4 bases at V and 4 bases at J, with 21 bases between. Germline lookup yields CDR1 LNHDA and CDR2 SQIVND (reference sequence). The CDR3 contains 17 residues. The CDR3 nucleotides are TGTGCCAGTAGTAAACAGGCCTCCCTCCGACTAGCAGATACGCAGTATTTT. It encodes CASSKQASLRLADTQYF.

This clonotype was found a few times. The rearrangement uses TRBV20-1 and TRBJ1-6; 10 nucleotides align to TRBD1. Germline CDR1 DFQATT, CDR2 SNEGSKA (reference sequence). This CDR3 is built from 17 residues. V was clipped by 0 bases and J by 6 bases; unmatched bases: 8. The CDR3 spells CSARDPDRGRGNSPLHF. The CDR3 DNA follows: TGCAGTGCTAGAGACCCCGACAGGGGGCGCGGTAATTCACCCCTCCACTTT.

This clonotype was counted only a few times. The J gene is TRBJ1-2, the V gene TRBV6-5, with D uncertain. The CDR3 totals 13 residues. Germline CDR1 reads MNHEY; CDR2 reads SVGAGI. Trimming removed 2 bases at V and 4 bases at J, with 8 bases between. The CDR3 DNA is TGTGCCAGCAGTTACGATAGCTTCTATGGCTACACCTTC. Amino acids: CASSYDSFYGYTF.

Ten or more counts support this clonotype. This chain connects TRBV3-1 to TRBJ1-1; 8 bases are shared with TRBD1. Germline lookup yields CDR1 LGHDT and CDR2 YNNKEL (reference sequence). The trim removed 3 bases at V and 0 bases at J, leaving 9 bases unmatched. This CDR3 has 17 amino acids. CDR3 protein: CASSHPPRQGLNTEAFF. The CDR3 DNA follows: TGTGCCAGCAGCCATCCTCCCCGACAGGGGCTGAACACTGAAGCTTTCTTT.

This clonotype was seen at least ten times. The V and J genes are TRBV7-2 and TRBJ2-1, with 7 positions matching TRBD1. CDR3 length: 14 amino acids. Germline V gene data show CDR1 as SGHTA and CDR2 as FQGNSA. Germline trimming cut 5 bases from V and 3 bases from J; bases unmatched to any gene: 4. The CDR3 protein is CASSHRTGYNEQFF. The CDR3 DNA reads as TGTGCCAGCAGCCATCGGACAGGCTACAATGAGCAGTTCTTC. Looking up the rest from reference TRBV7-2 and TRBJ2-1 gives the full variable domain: GAGVSQSPSNKVTEKGKDVELRCDPISGHTALYWYRQSLGQGLEFLIYFQGNSAPDKSGLPSDRFSAERTGGSVSTLTIQRTQQEDSAVYLCASSHRTGYNEQFFGPGTRLTVL.

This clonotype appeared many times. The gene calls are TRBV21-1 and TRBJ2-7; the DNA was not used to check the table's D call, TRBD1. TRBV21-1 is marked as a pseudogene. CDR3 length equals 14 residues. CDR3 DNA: TGTGCCAGCAGCTCCATGCGGGGCGGCTACGAGCAGTACTTC. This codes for CASSSMRGGYEQYF.